The 22 T cell receptor beta chains below were found in one sample sequenced in a study of blood T cell repertoires in COVID-19. Clones were read by immunoSEQ multiplex PCR, and TCRdb kept only the in-frame ones, dropping some. The sample lists about 73,000 clones; 80% to 85% were seen once. The sequencing input was peripheral blood. Every receptor here comes from a human donor in a cohort sampled during active COVID-19.

J is TRBJ2-2 and V is TRBV25-1, with a tentative D call TRBD2 (5 bases). The CDR3 is 14 residues long. In germline, CDR1 is MGHDK, CDR2 SYGVNS. Trimming pared 6 bases from V and 5 bases from J, leaving 13 bases between. The DNA for the CDR3 is TGTGCCAGCAGCCACGCGAGGGAAACCGGGGAGCTGTTTTTT. Amino acid sequence: CASSHARETGELFF. Filled out from reference TRBV25-1 and TRBJ2-2, the complete variable domain reads EADIYQTPRYLVIGTGKKITLECSQTMGHDKMYWYQQDPGMELHLIHYSYGVNSTEKGDLSSESTVSRIRTEHFPLTLESARPSHTSQYLCASSHARETGELFFGEGSRLTVL.

This chain joins TRBV19 and TRBJ1-6; possibly TRBD1 for D (5 bases). Per germline, CDR1 LNHDA and CDR2 SQIVND (reference sequence). V gave up 1 base and J gave up 5 bases, with 12 bases separating them. The length of the CDR3 is 16 residues. The CDR3 here is CASSIAAGWNNSPLHF. In nucleotides, the CDR3 is TGTGCCAGTAGTATAGCGGCAGGGTGGAATAATTCACCCCTCCACTTT.

The chain couples TRBV11-1 to TRBJ2-2; perhaps TRBD1 as D (5 bases). This CDR3 has 16 residues. CDR1 is SGHAT, CDR2 FQDESV, per germline (reference sequence). Trimming took off 3 bases at V and 7 bases at J, with 18 bases between the two ends. The CDR3 loop is CASSFPPGPTVGELFF. CDR3 in DNA: TGTGCCAGCAGCTTCCCCCCAGGCCCGACAGTCGGGGAGCTGTTTTTT.

The V and J genes are TRBV7-3 and TRBJ1-2, with D perhaps TRBD1 (5 bases). This CDR3 spans 15 amino acids. V lost 5 bases to trimming and J lost 2 bases, with 15 bases between them. The germline V gene has CDR1 SGHTA and CDR2 FQGTGA. The CDR3 coding sequence is TGTGCCAGCAGCCCATCACTGGGACTAAACTATGGCTACACCTTC. This gives the protein CASSPSLGLNYGYTF.

The DNA of the CDR3 is TGCGCCAGCAGCCAAGATCGCGCCGGGGAGCTGTTTTTT. It yields the protein CASSQDRAGELFF. J is TRBJ2-2 and V is TRBV4-1, with D unclear. V gave up 0 bases and J gave up 6 bases, with 5 bases separating them. The CDR3 consists of 13 residues. CDR1 is MGHRA, CDR2 YSYEKL, per germline.

V is TRBV6-5 and J is TRBJ2-1; the D gene is possibly TRBD1 (5 bases). The CDR3 covers 11 residues. The V end lost 2 bases, the J end lost 13 bases, and 9 bases lay between the germline ends. Germline loops: CDR1 MNHEY, CDR2 SVGAGI. CDR3 region: CASSYRGAQFF. In nucleotides, the CDR3 is TGTGCCAGCAGTTACCGTGGGGCCCAGTTCTTC.

This clone has a handful of counts. The rearrangement links TRBV23-1 to TRBJ1-1; D ambiguous. TRBV23-1 counts as an open reading frame of uncertain function. The CDR3 has 13 residues. Deletions cut 10 bases from V and 1 base from J, with 13 bases between. Written as DNA, the CDR3 is TGCGCCACCCCTCGACACCCGAACACTGAAGCTTTCTTT. Amino acid sequence: CATPRHPNTEAFF.

This chain uses TRBV6-6 with TRBJ2-7; 12 positions match TRBD2. After removal of 4 bases from V and 2 bases from J, the junction contained 6 bases not matched to a gene. Germline V CDR1 and CDR2: MNHNY, SVGAGI (reference sequence). The CDR3 is made up of 16 amino acids. CDR3 amino acids: CASSSTLAGGPYEQYF. For the CDR3, the DNA is TGTGCCAGCAGTTCAACTCTAGCGGGGGGGCCCTACGAGCAGTACTTC.

The genes are TRBV4-2 and TRBJ1-6; D is uncertain. Trimming left V 2 bases short and J 0 bases short, with 11 bases between. CDR3 size: 17 residues. Looked up from germline, CDR1 is LGHNA and CDR2 is YNFKEQ. Here the CDR3 reads CASSQPPGISYNSPLHF. In DNA, the CDR3 is TGTGCCAGCAGCCAACCCCCCGGGATCTCCTATAATTCACCCCTCCACTTT.

The chain recombines TRBV20-1 with TRBJ2-7; D call uncertain. CDR1 is DFQATT, CDR2 SNEGSKA, per germline (reference sequence). The CDR3 is 13 amino acids. V was cut by 3 bases and J by 3 bases, with 12 bases left in between. The chain's CDR3 is CSASKPQIYEQYF. CDR3 DNA: TGCAGTGCTAGTAAGCCGCAAATCTACGAGCAGTACTTC.

The chain recombines TRBV28 with TRBJ1-4; no reliable D call. This CDR3 spans 15 amino acids. Germline V gene lookup returns CDR1 MDHEN and CDR2 SYDVKM. V lost 3 bases and J lost 4, with 12 bases in between. Written as DNA, the CDR3 is TGTGCCAGCAGTTTCGGCAGCCGGGGTAATGAAAAACTGTTTTTT. This translates into CASSFGSRGNEKLFF.

The table lists this clone with a count of one. The chain combines TRBV18 with TRBJ2-7; tentative D call: TRBD1 (5 bases). Trimming removed 2 bases at V and 2 bases at J, with 13 bases between. In germline, CDR1 is KGHSH, CDR2 LQKENI. This CDR3 comprises 15 residues. The CDR3 region has the DNA TGTGCCAGCTCACCAGGGGCAGGGATTCCCTACGAGCAGTACTTC. Translating it yields CASSPGAGIPYEQYF.

The rearrangement joins TRBV18 to TRBJ2-2; the D is unclear. CDR1 KGHSH and CDR2 LQKENI come from the germline V gene. Trimming cost V 3 bases and J 6 bases, with 8 bases left between them. The length of the CDR3 is 13 residues. The CDR3 protein is CASSPSRSGELFF. The CDR3 nucleotides are TGTGCCAGCTCACCTTCTAGATCCGGGGAGCTGTTTTTT.

The V call is TRBV3-1 (or the pseudogene TRBV3-2), the J call TRBJ1-2; D perhaps matches TRBD1 (6 bases). Germline assignment: CDR1 LGHDT and CDR2 YNNKEL (reference sequence). The CDR3 spans 12 residues. The germline V and J ends were trimmed by 4 bases and 5 bases, with 8 bases remaining between them. CDR3 amino acids: CASSRTDYGYTF. The CDR3 DNA sequence: TGTGCCAGCAGCCGGACAGATTATGGCTACACCTTC.

V gene TRBV7-9 combines with J gene TRBJ2-5; D uncertain. This CDR3 is built from 12 residues. Germline V lookup: CDR1 SEHNR, CDR2 FQNEAQ (reference sequence). The V end was cut by 5 bases, the J end by 5 bases, with 9 bases between. The CDR3 loop is CASSANYETQYF. The CDR3 region has the DNA TGTGCCAGCAGCGCGAACTACGAGACCCAGTACTTC. The full variable domain, completed using reference TRBV7-9 and TRBJ2-5, is DTGVSQNPRHKITKRGQNVTFRCDPISEHNRLYWYRQTLGQGPEFLTYFQNEAQLEKSRLLSDRFSAERPKGSFSTLEIQRTEQGDSAMYLCASSANYETQYFGPGTRLLVL.

This clone is labeled as medium-sized (0.01 to 0.1%). The chain is built from TRBV10-2 and TRBJ1-4, with unresolved D. This CDR3 spans 13 amino acids. V dropped 8 bases and J dropped 10 bases, with 17 bases sitting between them. From germline, CDR1 is WSHSY and CDR2 SAAADI. CDR3 in DNA: TGCGCCAGCGTTGGGAGGAGGGAGGCAAAACTGTTTTTT. Its translation is CASVGRREAKLFF.

This clone was seen only a few times. The genes are TRBV19 and TRBJ1-1; possibly TRBD1 for D (5 bases). The CDR3 has 15 residues. V gave up 5 bases and J gave up 3 bases, with 16 bases separating them. CDR1 and CDR2 from the germline V gene are LNHDA and SQIVND (reference sequence). The CDR3 bases are TGTGCCAGTAGTCTGGGGCCAGACATTCACACTGAAGCTTTCTTT. Protein sequence: CASSLGPDIHTEAFF.

This chain links TRBV10-1 with TRBJ2-3; 9 bases agree with TRBD2. V lost 5 bases, J lost 7 bases, and 4 bases stayed unmatched. Germline CDR1 reads WNHNN; CDR2 reads SYGVQD (reference sequence). The CDR3 runs to 13 residues. The CDR3 region has the DNA TGCGCCAGCAGTAGCGGGGGGTCGAATACGCAGTATTTT. Translation: CASSSGGSNTQYF.

The chain joins TRBV19 to TRBJ2-1; tentatively, D is TRBD2 (7 bases). There are 14 residues in the CDR3. Trimming stripped 6 bases from V and 2 bases from J, with 11 bases between. Germline V lookup: CDR1 LNHDA, CDR2 SQIVND (reference sequence). CDR3 bases: TGTGCCAGTAGGAGGCGGGGGCCCTACAATGAGCAGTTCTTC. This encodes CASRRRGPYNEQFF.

This sequence joins TRBV3-1 (or the pseudogene TRBV3-2) and TRBJ1-2; D gene unclear. CDR1 and CDR2 from the germline V gene are LGHDT and YNNKEL (reference sequence). The CDR3 contains 16 residues. Deletions cut 1 base from V and 8 bases from J, with 20 bases between. The chain's CDR3 is CASSQVSGYGLWGYTF. The CDR3 DNA is TGTGCCAGCAGCCAAGTGTCAGGTTATGGCCTATGGGGCTACACCTTC.

The chain is built from TRBV5-1 and TRBJ2-1, with 7 bases fitting TRBD2. CDR1 and CDR2 from the germline V gene are SGHRS and YFSETQ. CDR3 length: 14 amino acids. The V gene end was trimmed by 4 bases and the J gene end by 7 bases; junction bases not matched to a gene: 8. The CDR3 DNA follows: TGCGCCAGCAGCACGGCGGGGGTTCTGAATGAGCAGTTCTTC. It translates to CASSTAGVLNEQFF.

V is TRBV28 and J is TRBJ2-7; D is perhaps TRBD1 (5 bases). The CDR3 runs to 15 residues. CDR1 MDHEN and CDR2 SYDVKM come from the germline V gene. Trimming removed 5 bases from V and 2 bases from J, with 16 bases in between. CDR3 sequence reads: CASSQALDSAYEQYF. Here the CDR3 DNA reads TGTGCCAGCAGTCAGGCACTCGACAGTGCCTACGAGCAGTACTTC.